Below, 21 T cell receptor beta chains from the same sample are listed, as sequenced in a study of cytomegalovirus exposure and HLA in healthy donors. The PCR made use of 60 Vbeta and 13 Jbeta primers. The table came from immunoSEQ multiplex PCR; TCRdb's copy has only in-frame clones and leaves some out. The sample has 200,000 to 250,000 clones. The sample was PBMCs. These receptors came from a woman under 40 in good health and CMV-seropositive.

The rearrangement uses TRBV10-3 and TRBJ2-1, with 12 bases lining up with TRBD2. CDR1 is ENHRY and CDR2 is SYGVKD in the germline V gene. Losses at the gene ends were 6 bases for V and 3 bases for J; bases not matched to a gene: 3. The CDR3 totals 15 residues. CDR3 region: CAIRSSGRGYNEQFF. CDR3 in DNA: TGTGCCATCAGGTCTAGCGGGAGGGGCTACAATGAGCAGTTCTTC.

CDR3 DNA sequence: TGTGCCAGCAGTTACGGGGGGACTGGAAACACCATATATTTT. Translated: CASSYGGTGNTIYF. This rearrangement joins TRBV6-5 to TRBJ1-3, with D maybe TRBD1 (5 bases). V dropped 2 bases and J dropped 2 bases, with 7 bases sitting between them. CDR1 is MNHEY, CDR2 SVGAGI, per germline. This CDR3 region has 14 residues.

The V and J genes are TRBV10-3 and TRBJ2-1; no clear D. Trimming left V 0 bases short and J 5 bases short, with 11 bases between. This CDR3 is 15 amino acids long. The germline gives CDR1 ENHRY, CDR2 SYGVKD. CDR3 region: CAISESTVKDNEQFF. DNA for the CDR3: TGTGCCATCAGTGAGTCGACTGTGAAAGACAATGAGCAGTTCTTC.

This rearrangement joins TRBV10-3 to TRBJ1-2; TRBD1 matches at 7 bases. This CDR3 has 16 residues. The V gene's germline CDR1 is ENHRY and CDR2 SYGVKD. V lost 2 bases, J lost 3 bases, and 9 bases stayed unmatched. The CDR3 nucleotides read TGTGCCATCAGTGAGACGGGGGACAGATGGGACTATGGCTACACCTTC. It encodes CAISETGDRWDYGYTF.

The rearrangement uses TRBV4-1 and TRBJ2-7, with 7 bases fitting TRBD2. V shed 4 bases, J shed 6 bases, and the junction held 6 bases outside the gene matches. The CDR3 sequence is 13 residues long. CDR1 MGHRA and CDR2 YSYEKL come from the germline V gene. CDR3 coding DNA: TGCGCCAGCAGCCCGACTAGCCGAAGCGAGCAGTACTTC. Protein: CASSPTSRSEQYF.

This chain links TRBV20-1 with TRBJ1-2, with 8 nucleotides matching TRBD1. Germline V gene sequence: CDR1 DFQATT, CDR2 SNEGSKA (reference sequence). This CDR3 is 11 amino acids long. The ends lost 6 bases at V and 7 bases at J; junction bases unmatched: 4. The CDR3 spells CSATRGLGYTF. CDR3 nucleotide sequence: TGCAGTGCAACCAGGGGGCTTGGCTACACCTTC.

The chain carries TRBV10-1 and TRBJ2-1, with 9 bases fitting TRBD2. V shed 4 bases, J shed 7 bases, and the junction held 5 bases outside the gene matches. Germline CDR1 and CDR2: WNHNN and SYGVQD (reference sequence). This CDR3 comprises 14 residues. CDR3 region: CASSVAGDRNEQFF. As DNA, the CDR3 is TGCGCCAGCAGTGTAGCGGGAGATAGGAATGAGCAGTTCTTC.

The chain's CDR3 is CASSPRGQNTGELFF. DNA for the CDR3: TGTGCCAGCAGCCCTAGGGGGCAGAACACCGGGGAGCTGTTTTTT. The gene calls are TRBV7-2 and TRBJ2-2, with 7 nucleotides matching TRBD1. Germline V gene data show CDR1 as SGHTA and CDR2 as FQGNSA. With V trimmed by 5 bases and J by 1 base, 4 bases remained unmatched. CDR3 length: 15 amino acids.

The chain combines TRBV19 with TRBJ2-1; 13 positions match TRBD2. Trimming took 5 bases from V and 10 from J; bases not matched to a gene: 8. The CDR3 sequence is 15 residues long. In germline, CDR1 is LNHDA, CDR2 SQIVND (reference sequence). CDR3 region: CASSSGTSGTREQFF. In DNA, the CDR3 is TGTGCCAGTAGTTCAGGGACTAGCGGGACTCGGGAGCAGTTCTTC.

This chain connects TRBV14 to TRBJ1-3; 7 bases match TRBD1. The length of the CDR3 is 14 residues. In germline, CDR1 is SGHDN, CDR2 FVKESK. V dropped 6 bases and J dropped 2; count of bases not matched to a gene: 4. This chain's CDR3 is CASREGAAGNTIYF. In DNA form, the CDR3 reads TGTGCCAGCAGGGAGGGGGCGGCTGGAAACACCATATATTTT.

The genes are TRBV2 and TRBJ2-1, with 13 bases matching TRBD2. V dropped 6 bases and J dropped 9; count of bases not matched to a gene: 8. This CDR3 is built from 15 residues. Germline V lookup: CDR1 SNHLY, CDR2 FYNNEI. The CDR3, as DNA: TGTGCCAGCAGGGTTACTAGCGGGGGGGCCTCTGAGCAGTTCTTC. Translating gives CASRVTSGGASEQFF.

The gene calls are TRBV5-1 and TRBJ2-5; D unresolved. This CDR3 is 14 amino acids long. Per germline, CDR1 SGHRS and CDR2 YFSETQ. V lost 1 base and J lost 2, with 9 bases in between. CDR3 DNA sequence: TGCGCCAGCAGCTTGTTACAGTCACAAGAGACCCAGTACTTC. This codes for CASSLLQSQETQYF.

As DNA, the CDR3 is TGTGCCAGCAGCTTACCCTCACGGGGGACAGCTTTCTTT. Translating it yields CASSLPSRGTAFF. The gene calls are TRBV5-6 and TRBJ1-1; possible D gene TRBD1, 5 bases. This CDR3 region has 13 residues. V lost 2 bases and J lost 10, with 15 bases in between. Germline CDR1 and CDR2: SGHDT and YYEEEE.

In the case of this clone: Other DNA sequences in this sample translate to the same CDR3. V is TRBV5-1 and J is TRBJ1-1, with D possibly being TRBD1 (5 bases). The V gene lost 1 base and the J gene lost 1 base, with 5 bases spanning the gap. The CDR3 totals 13 residues. Germline values: CDR1 SGHRS, CDR2 YFSETQ. CDR3 loop: CASSLQGNTEAFF. Written as DNA, the CDR3 is TGCGCCAGCAGCTTGCAGGGGAACACTGAAGCTTTCTTT.

The chain links TRBV25-1 to TRBJ2-5; D perhaps matches TRBD2 (6 bases). Per germline, CDR1 MGHDK and CDR2 SYGVNS. V was trimmed by 4 bases and J by 14 bases, leaving 20 bases between them. The CDR3 has 13 amino acids. The CDR3: CASSGGDPRPRYF. The CDR3 DNA reads TGTGCCAGCAGTGGGGGGGATCCCCGCCCAAGATACTTC.

The gene calls are TRBV28 and TRBJ1-1, with D perhaps matching TRBD1 (5 bases). Germline assignment: CDR1 MDHEN and CDR2 SYDVKM. Trimming shortened V by 5 bases and J by 3 bases, and 10 bases separated the two germline ends. The CDR3 contains 13 residues. The CDR3, as DNA: TGTGCCAGCAGTGTACAGGAGTACACTGAAGCTTTCTTT. It encodes CASSVQEYTEAFF.

The chain uses TRBV2 and TRBJ1-2; D perhaps matches TRBD1 (6 bases). The CDR3 consists of 12 residues. Trimming removed 8 bases from V and 7 bases from J, with 14 bases in between. From germline, CDR1 is SNHLY and CDR2 FYNNEI. CDR3 residues: CASEGGPAGYTF. In nucleotides, the CDR3 is TGTGCCAGCGAGGGGGGGCCTGCTGGCTACACCTTC.

This chain joins TRBV29-1 and TRBJ2-5, with unresolved D. The last part of the DNA fits TRBJ2-7 better; the J call may be wrong. Per the germline V gene, CDR1 is SQVTM and CDR2 is ANQGSEA. The CDR3 totals 12 residues. CDR3 nucleotides: TGCAGCGCCGCAAGAACCTCCTACGAGCAGTACTTC. Its protein is CSAARTSYEQYF.

The V call is TRBV2, the J call TRBJ2-5; 10 bases match TRBD2. The V gene end was trimmed by 7 bases and the J gene end by 3 bases; junction bases not matched to a gene: 5. The germline V gene has CDR1 SNHLY and CDR2 FYNNEI. CDR3 length: 14 residues. CDR3 region: CASTRTSGEETQYF. For the CDR3, the DNA is TGTGCCAGCACCAGGACTAGCGGAGAAGAGACCCAGTACTTC.

The V gene is TRBV28, the J gene TRBJ2-7; 7 bases fit TRBD1. This CDR3 spans 14 amino acids. The J segment lost 2 bases and the V segment lost 6 bases, leaving 7 bases of the junction unmatched. Germline V CDR1 and CDR2: MDHEN, SYDVKM. The CDR3 protein is CASSRQGSTYEQYF. CDR3 nucleotide sequence: TGTGCCAGCAGCCGACAGGGCTCGACCTACGAGCAGTACTTC.

The gene calls are TRBV25-1 and TRBJ1-2; D is perhaps TRBD1 (6 bases). The CDR3 is 14 amino acids. With 4 bases removed from V and 4 bases from J, the gap between germline ends came to 13 bases. Germline V gene lookup returns CDR1 MGHDK and CDR2 SYGVNS. The CDR3: CASSAVQGVYGYTF. CDR3 DNA sequence: TGTGCCAGCAGTGCCGTACAGGGAGTCTATGGCTACACCTTC.